A selection of T cell receptor beta chains follows, all from one sample in a study of regulatory T cells in long-lasting Graves disease. TCRdb called the multiplex PCR reads again in MiXCR, with one record for every CDR3 protein. Counted here are 500,000 to 700,000 distinct CDR3 sequences, 16% occurring once; the ten biggest clones make up about 20%. A further study also used this sample, focusing on T cells in Graves' hyperthyroidism and ophthalmopathy.

The sample in question was peripheral blood mononuclear cells (PBMCs), obtained at new diagnosis, from a patient treated with antithyroid drugs. These receptors were collected from a woman aged 25 to 45 with Graves disease. Both conserved end residues are part of each CDR3. A D gene is named only where the DNA matches it firmly. Expanded clones get a size class; other rows say once, few or many, or leave the size out.

v_call	cdr3_length	j_call	clone_size	d_call	cdr3_nt	cdr3_aa
TRBV12-3/TRBV12-4	14	TRBJ2-7	many	NA	TGTGCCAGCAGTTTACGCGGCCACCACTACGAGCAGTACTTC	CASSLRGHHYEQYF
TRBV29-1	18	TRBJ2-5	NA	TRBD2	TGCAGCGTTGAAGGTCTCTCGCGGGAGGGCCTCTCTTGGGAGACCCAGTACTTC	CSVEGLSREGLSWETQYF
TRBV28	17	TRBJ2-3	many	TRBD1	TGTGCCAGCAGTTTCCCGACCGGGACAGGGAACACAGATACGCAGTATTTT	CASSFPTGTGNTDTQYF
TRBV28	15	TRBJ1-1	many	NA	TGTGCCAGCAGTTTATCTACAGGGCTGAACACTGAAGCTTTCTTT	CASSLSTGLNTEAFF
TRBV12-3/TRBV12-4	16	TRBJ1-2	NA	NA	TGTGCCAGCAGCCATATCCGTAAGAGGGCTGTTGATGGCTACACCTTC	CASSHIRKRAVDGYTF
TRBV2	14	TRBJ1-1	NA	NA	TGTGCCAGCAGTTCCTTAGGGAAAGACCCTGAAGCTTTCTTT	CASSSLGKDPEAFF
TRBV5-4	16	TRBJ2-7	NA	TRBD2	TGTGCCAGCAGCTTGCGACTAGCGGGGAGCTCCTACGAGCAGTACTTC	CASSLRLAGSSYEQYF
TRBV6-1	15	TRBJ1-2	NA	NA	TGTGCCAGCAGTGAAGCGCTGTATGGGGCTGAGGGCTACACCTTC	CASSEALYGAEGYTF
TRBV5-5	16	TRBJ2-1	few	NA	TGTGCCAGCAGCCTAGGGGACAAGGGGACCTACAATGAGCAGTTCTTC	CASSLGDKGTYNEQFF
TRBV18	17	TRBJ1-2	few	TRBD1	TGTGCCAGCTCATCGACAGGGGGCGACGTGGTAGTCTATGGCTACACCTTC	CASSSTGGDVVVYGYTF
TRBV7-9	16	TRBJ2-1	many	TRBD2	TGTGCCAGCAGCTTAACGGGGGGGGCGGAACGAAATGAGCAGTTCTTC	CASSLTGGAERNEQFF
TRBV27	16	TRBJ2-7	once	TRBD2	TGTGCCAGCAGTTGGGGGAGCGGGGGGAGCTCCTACGAGCAGTACTTC	CASSWGSGGSSYEQYF
TRBV20-1	13	TRBJ1-1	many	TRBD1	TGCAGTGTCCCGACAGGGGGGTACACTGAAGCTTTCTTT	CSVPTGGYTEAFF
TRBV7-6	14	TRBJ2-3	many	NA	TGTGCCAGCAGCCCCGGGAGCATTTCAGATACGCAGTATTTT	CASSPGSISDTQYF
TRBV29-1	14	TRBJ2-1	NA	NA	TGCAGCGTTCGCGAGTCGGGATACTACAATGAGCAGTTCTTC	CSVRESGYYNEQFF
TRBV7-2	13	TRBJ1-3	few	NA	TGTGCCAGCAGCCGGGGGGTTGGAAACACCATATATTTT	CASSRGVGNTIYF
TRBV7-6	16	TRBJ2-1	many	NA	TGTGCCAGCAGCTTAGCTCCGGGAGAAGCTTACAATGAGCAGTTCTTC	CASSLAPGEAYNEQFF
TRBV19	14	TRBJ2-5	few	TRBD2	TGTGCCAGTCGGATACTAGCGGGGGCAGAGACCCAGTACTTC	CASRILAGAETQYF
TRBV28	15	TRBJ1-3	NA	TRBD1	TGTGCCAGCAGGACAGGGGGCGTAATCGGAAACACCATATATTTT	CASRTGGVIGNTIYF
TRBV28	16	TRBJ2-7	many	NA	TGTGCCAGCAGTTTAGGAGCCATCTCCATTCGGGGCGAGCAGTACTTC	CASSLGAISIRGEQYF
TRBV5-5	15	TRBJ2-1	NA	TRBD2	TGTGCCAGCAGCTTTTCGGCGGGAGCTTTCGATGAGCAGTTCTTC	CASSFSAGAFDEQFF
TRBV5-1	13	TRBJ1-3	NA	NA	TGCGCCAGCAGATACCAGGATGGAAACACCATATATTTT	CASRYQDGNTIYF
TRBV3-1	15	TRBJ2-7	few	TRBD2	TGTGCCAGCAGCCGCGGGGGGCAGGGAATCTACGAGCAGTACTTC	CASSRGGQGIYEQYF
TRBV7-7	15	TRBJ2-5	few	NA	TGTGCTAGCAGCTTAGTGGCAGGGGGGTACGAGACCCAGTACTTC	CASSLVAGGYETQYF
TRBV4-2	19	TRBJ2-7	NA	TRBD2	TGTGCCAGCAGCCATTACGCCGGGACTAGCGGGAGCGGAGCCTACGAGCAGTACTTC	CASSHYAGTSGSGAYEQYF
TRBV28	12	TRBJ2-5	few	NA	TGTGCCGCAGTAGGGGGGCAGGAGACCCAGTACTTC	CAAVGGQETQYF
TRBV7-9	14	TRBJ1-4	many	TRBD1	TGTGCCAGCAGTTCGACAGGGCTTTATGAAAAACTGTTTTTT	CASSSTGLYEKLFF
TRBV3-1	14	TRBJ1-3	many	NA	TGTGCCAGCAGCCAAGTCTTACCTGGAAACACCATATATTTT	CASSQVLPGNTIYF
TRBV5-1	16	TRBJ2-3	NA	TRBD2	TGCGCCAGTTCCAGGATAAGCGGGGGAGGCACAGATACGCAGTATTTT	CASSRISGGGTDTQYF
TRBV7-9	15	TRBJ2-7	many	NA	TGTGCCAGCAGCCCCAGGGCGGCAGGGTGGAACGAGCAGTACTTC	CASSPRAAGWNEQYF
TRBV28	15	TRBJ2-3	many	NA	TGTGCCAGCAGTTTATTCGACAGATTCACAGATACGCAGTATTTT	CASSLFDRFTDTQYF
TRBV30	18	TRBJ2-7	NA	TRBD2	TGTGCCTGGATAATTCTAGCGGGAGTTCCCCCCAAAGATTACGAGCAGTACTTC	CAWIILAGVPPKDYEQYF
TRBV5-1	14	TRBJ2-5	NA	NA	TGCGCCAGCAGCTTGGATTTCGCAAGAGAGACCCAGTACTTC	CASSLDFARETQYF
TRBV11-2	15	TRBJ1-6	few	NA	TGTGCCAGCAGCCAATCCGGATTCGGAAATTCACCCCTCCACTTT	CASSQSGFGNSPLHF
TRBV14	15	TRBJ2-5	few	TRBD2	TGTGCCACCCCGGGACTAGCGGCAAACCAAGAGACCCAGTACTTC	CATPGLAANQETQYF
TRBV10-3	13	TRBJ1-1	many	TRBD1	TGTGCCATCAGGGACAGGGGTTTCACTGAAGCTTTCTTT	CAIRDRGFTEAFF
TRBV28	15	TRBJ2-7	many	NA	TGTGCCAGCGTGAGCTACGGGACTCCCTCCTACGAGCAGTACTTC	CASVSYGTPSYEQYF
TRBV2	13	TRBJ2-2	many	NA	TGTGCCAGCAGAGCAGCCGAGGACGGGGAGCTGTTTTTT	CASRAAEDGELFF
TRBV12-3/TRBV12-4	12	TRBJ1-2	many	TRBD1	TGTGCCAGCAGTCGGACAGGGAGTGGCTACACCTTC	CASSRTGSGYTF
TRBV19	14	TRBJ2-5	few	TRBD2	TGTGCCAGTAGTTCACAAGCGGGGCAAGAGACCCAGTACTTC	CASSSQAGQETQYF
TRBV7-2	15	TRBJ2-2	many	NA	TGTGCCAGCAGCTCTAGCCGGACGGCAGGAGGGGAGCTGTTTTTT	CASSSSRTAGGELFF
TRBV12-3/TRBV12-4	16	TRBJ2-5	many	TRBD2	TGTGCCAGCAGGGGACTAGCGGGAGATGGGCAAGAGACCCAGTACTTC	CASRGLAGDGQETQYF
TRBV7-2	15	TRBJ2-1	many	TRBD1	TGTGCCAGCAGCTGGGGACAGGGGATATACAATGAGCAGTTCTTC	CASSWGQGIYNEQFF
TRBV28	12	TRBJ1-2	many	NA	TGTGCCAGCAGCTTAGGGGGTTTTGGCTACACCTTC	CASSLGGFGYTF
TRBV10-1	15	TRBJ2-3	few	NA	TGCGCCAGCAGTGAGTCATTAGGGGGTACAGATACGCAGTATTTT	CASSESLGGTDTQYF
TRBV7-2	15	TRBJ2-7	few	NA	TGTGCCAGCAGCTTAAGGAGGGGGAGAACCTACGAGCAGTACTTC	CASSLRRGRTYEQYF
TRBV6-2/TRBV6-3	15	TRBJ1-6	many	NA	TGTGCCAGCAGGGTCGAGGGTGCCTTAAATTCACCCCTCCACTTT	CASRVEGALNSPLHF
TRBV24-1	20	TRBJ1-2	many	TRBD1	TGTGCCACCAGTGATTTGTTGGATAGGGACAGTTCTAACCCGGTCTATGGCTACACCTTC	CATSDLLDRDSSNPVYGYTF
TRBV18	15	TRBJ1-5	NA	NA	TGTGCCAGCTCACCAGGCAGGGGAGAAAATCAGCCCCAGCATTTT	CASSPGRGENQPQHF
TRBV7-2	18	TRBJ2-7	NA	TRBD2	TGTGCCAGCAGCTCAGTAATCGGGGAGGGAGGGGAACCCTACGAGCAGTACTTC	CASSSVIGEGGEPYEQYF
TRBV12-3/TRBV12-4	15	TRBJ2-3	many	NA	TGTGCCAGCAGTTTTTTGGCTGTAGGCACAGATACGCAGTATTTT	CASSFLAVGTDTQYF
TRBV3-1	14	TRBJ1-1	many	NA	TGTGCCAGCAGCCAGATACAGGGGAACACTGAAGCTTTCTTT	CASSQIQGNTEAFF
TRBV2	14	TRBJ1-5	NA	NA	TGTGCCAGCAGGGGACATTTTAGCTATCAGCCCCAGCATTTT	CASRGHFSYQPQHF
TRBV11-2	16	TRBJ2-1	NA	NA	TGTGCCAGCAGCTTAGGTGTTGGCAGGGTGGACAATGAGCAGTTCTTC	CASSLGVGRVDNEQFF